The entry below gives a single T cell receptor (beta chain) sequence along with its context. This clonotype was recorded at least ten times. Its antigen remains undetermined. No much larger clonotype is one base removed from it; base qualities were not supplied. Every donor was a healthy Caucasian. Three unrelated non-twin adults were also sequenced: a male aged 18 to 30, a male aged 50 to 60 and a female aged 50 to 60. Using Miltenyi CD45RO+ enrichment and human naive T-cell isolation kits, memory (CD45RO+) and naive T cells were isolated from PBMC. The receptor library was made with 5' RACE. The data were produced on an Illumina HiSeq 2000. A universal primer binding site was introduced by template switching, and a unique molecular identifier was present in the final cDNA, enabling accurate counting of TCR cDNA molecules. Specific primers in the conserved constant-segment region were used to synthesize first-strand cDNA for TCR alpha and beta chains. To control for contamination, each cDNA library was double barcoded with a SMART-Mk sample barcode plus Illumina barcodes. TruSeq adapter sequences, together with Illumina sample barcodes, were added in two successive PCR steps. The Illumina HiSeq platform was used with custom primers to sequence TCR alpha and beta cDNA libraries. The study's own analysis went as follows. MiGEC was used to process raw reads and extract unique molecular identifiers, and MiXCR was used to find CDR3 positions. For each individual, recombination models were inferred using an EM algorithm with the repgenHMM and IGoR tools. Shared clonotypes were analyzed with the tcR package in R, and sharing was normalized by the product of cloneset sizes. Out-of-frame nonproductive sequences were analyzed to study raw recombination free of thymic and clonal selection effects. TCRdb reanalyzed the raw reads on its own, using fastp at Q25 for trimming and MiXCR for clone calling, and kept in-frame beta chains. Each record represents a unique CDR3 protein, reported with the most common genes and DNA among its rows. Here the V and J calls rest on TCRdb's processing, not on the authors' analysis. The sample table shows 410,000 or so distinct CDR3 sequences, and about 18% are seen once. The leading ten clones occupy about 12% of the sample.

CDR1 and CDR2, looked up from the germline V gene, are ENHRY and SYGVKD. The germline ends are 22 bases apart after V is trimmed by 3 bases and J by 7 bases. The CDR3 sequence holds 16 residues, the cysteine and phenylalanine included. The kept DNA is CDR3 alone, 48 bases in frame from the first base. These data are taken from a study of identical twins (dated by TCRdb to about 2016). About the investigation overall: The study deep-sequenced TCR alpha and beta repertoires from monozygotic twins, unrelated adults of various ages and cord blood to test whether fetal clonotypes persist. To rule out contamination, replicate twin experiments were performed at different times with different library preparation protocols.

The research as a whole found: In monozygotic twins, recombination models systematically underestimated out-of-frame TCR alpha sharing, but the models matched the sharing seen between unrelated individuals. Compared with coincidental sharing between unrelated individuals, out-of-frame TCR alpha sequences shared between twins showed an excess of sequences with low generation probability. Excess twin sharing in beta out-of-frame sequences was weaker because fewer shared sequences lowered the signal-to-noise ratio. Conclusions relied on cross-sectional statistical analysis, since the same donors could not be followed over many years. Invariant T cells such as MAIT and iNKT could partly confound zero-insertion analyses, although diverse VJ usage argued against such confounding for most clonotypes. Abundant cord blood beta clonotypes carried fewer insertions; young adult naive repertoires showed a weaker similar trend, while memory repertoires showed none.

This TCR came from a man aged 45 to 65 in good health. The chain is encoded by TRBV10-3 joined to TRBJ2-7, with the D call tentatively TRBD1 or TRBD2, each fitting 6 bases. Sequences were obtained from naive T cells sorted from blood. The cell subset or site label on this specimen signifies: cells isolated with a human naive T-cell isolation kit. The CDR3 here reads CAISDIRTVGGWEQYF. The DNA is TGTGCCATCAGTGATATCCGAACCGTCGGGGGCTGGGAGCAGTACTTC.